Reported below is one T cell receptor beta chain. The data belong to a study of blood T cell repertoires in COVID-19. Profiled with immunoSEQ multiplex PCR; TCRdb holds only in-frame clones, not every one. The data contain hundreds of thousands of clones, about 90% of them singletons. The clonotype originates from a man between 45 and 60 years old who had been exposed to COVID-19. The specimen was PBMCs or T cells enriched from blood (not recorded which).

CDR3 in amino acids: CSVPRDILGYGYTF. The CDR3 coding sequence is TGCAGCGTCCCCAGGGACATATTAGGGTATGGCTACACCTTC. This chain joins TRBV29-1 and TRBJ1-2, with D possibly TRBD1 on 6 matching bases. V was pared by 6 bases and J by 5 bases, with 19 bases between. Per germline, CDR1 SQVTM and CDR2 ANQGSEA. This CDR3 has 14 residues. The full variable domain, in which reference TRBV29-1 and TRBJ1-2 provide the parts outside the CDR3, is SAVISQKPSRDICQRGTSLTIQCQVDSQVTMMFWYRQQPGQSLTLIATANQGSEATYESGFVIDKFPISRPNLTFSTLTVSNMSPEDSSIYLCSVPRDILGYGYTFGSGTRLTVV.